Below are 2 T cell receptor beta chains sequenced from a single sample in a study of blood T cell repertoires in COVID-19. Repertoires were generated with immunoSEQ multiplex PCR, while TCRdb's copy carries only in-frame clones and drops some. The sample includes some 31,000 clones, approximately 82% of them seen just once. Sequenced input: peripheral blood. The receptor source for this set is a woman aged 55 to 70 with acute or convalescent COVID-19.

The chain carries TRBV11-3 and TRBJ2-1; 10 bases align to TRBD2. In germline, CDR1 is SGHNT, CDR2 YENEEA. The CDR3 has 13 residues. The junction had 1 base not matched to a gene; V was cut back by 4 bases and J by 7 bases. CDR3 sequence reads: CASSSGLANEQFF. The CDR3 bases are TGTGCCAGCAGCTCGGGACTAGCGAATGAGCAGTTCTTC.

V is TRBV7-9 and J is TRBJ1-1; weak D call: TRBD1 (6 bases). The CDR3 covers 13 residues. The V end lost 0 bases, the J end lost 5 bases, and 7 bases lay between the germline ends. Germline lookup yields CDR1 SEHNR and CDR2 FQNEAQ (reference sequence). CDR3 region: CASSLAGQTEAFF. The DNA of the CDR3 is TGTGCCAGCAGCTTAGCCGGACAGACTGAAGCTTTCTTT. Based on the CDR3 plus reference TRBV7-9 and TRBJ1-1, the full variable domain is DTGVSQNPRHKITKRGQNVTFRCDPISEHNRLYWYRQTLGQGPEFLTYFQNEAQLEKSRLLSDRFSAERPKGSFSTLEIQRTEQGDSAMYLCASSLAGQTEAFFGQGTRLTVV.